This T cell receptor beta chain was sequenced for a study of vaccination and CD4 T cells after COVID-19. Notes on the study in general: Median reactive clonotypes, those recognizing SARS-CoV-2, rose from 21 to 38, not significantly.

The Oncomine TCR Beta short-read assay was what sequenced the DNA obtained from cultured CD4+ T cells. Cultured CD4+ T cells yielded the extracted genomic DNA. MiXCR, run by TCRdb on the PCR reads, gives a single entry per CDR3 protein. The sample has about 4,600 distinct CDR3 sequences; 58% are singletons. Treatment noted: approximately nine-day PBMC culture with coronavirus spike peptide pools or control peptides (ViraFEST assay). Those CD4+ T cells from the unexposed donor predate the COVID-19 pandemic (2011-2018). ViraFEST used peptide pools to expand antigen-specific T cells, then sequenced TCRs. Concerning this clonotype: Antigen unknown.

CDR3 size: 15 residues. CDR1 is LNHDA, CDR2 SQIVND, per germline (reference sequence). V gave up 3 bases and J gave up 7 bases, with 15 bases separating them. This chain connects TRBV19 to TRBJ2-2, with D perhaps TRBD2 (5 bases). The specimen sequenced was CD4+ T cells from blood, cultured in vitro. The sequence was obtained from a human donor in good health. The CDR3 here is CASSIARVEGGELFF. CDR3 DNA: TGTGCCAGTAGTATCGCACGGGTAGAGGGCGGGGAGCTGTTTTTT.